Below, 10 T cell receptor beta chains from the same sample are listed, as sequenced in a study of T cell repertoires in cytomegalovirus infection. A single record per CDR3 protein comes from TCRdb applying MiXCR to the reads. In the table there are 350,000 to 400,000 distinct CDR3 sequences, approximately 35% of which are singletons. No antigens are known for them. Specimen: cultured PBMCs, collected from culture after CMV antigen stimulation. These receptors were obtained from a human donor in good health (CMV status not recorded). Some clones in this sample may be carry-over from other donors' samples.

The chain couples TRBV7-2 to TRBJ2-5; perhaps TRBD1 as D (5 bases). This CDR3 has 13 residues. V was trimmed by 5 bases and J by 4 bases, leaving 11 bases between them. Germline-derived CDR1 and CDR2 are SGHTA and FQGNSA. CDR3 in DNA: TGTGCCAGCAGCGGCAGGGCATCAGAGACCCAGTACTTC. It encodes CASSGRASETQYF.

The CDR3 sequence: CASSQARPSGNTIYF. The CDR3 nucleotides are TGCGCCAGCAGCCAAGCACGACCCTCTGGAAACACCATATATTTT. The V and J genes are TRBV4-1 and TRBJ1-3; D call uncertain. From germline, CDR1 is MGHRA and CDR2 YSYEKL. V was shortened by 1 base and J by 0 bases, with 7 bases between the two germline ends. CDR3 length equals 15 residues.

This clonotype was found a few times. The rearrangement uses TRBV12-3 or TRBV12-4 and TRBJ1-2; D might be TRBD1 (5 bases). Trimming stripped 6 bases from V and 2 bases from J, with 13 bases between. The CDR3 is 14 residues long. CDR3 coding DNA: TGTGCCAGCAGCCCCCCCCGACAGAACTATGGCTACACCTTC. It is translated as CASSPPRQNYGYTF.

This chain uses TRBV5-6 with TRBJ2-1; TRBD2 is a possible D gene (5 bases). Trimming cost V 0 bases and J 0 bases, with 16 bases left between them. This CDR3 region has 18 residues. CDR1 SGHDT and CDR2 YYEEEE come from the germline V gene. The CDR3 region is CASSLDSLARNSYNEQFF. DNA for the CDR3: TGTGCCAGCAGCTTGGACTCGTTAGCGCGTAACTCCTACAATGAGCAGTTCTTC.

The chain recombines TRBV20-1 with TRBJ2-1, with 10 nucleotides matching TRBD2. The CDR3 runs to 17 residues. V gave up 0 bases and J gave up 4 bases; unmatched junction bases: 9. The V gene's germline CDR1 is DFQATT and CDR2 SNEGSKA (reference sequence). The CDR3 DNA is TGCAGTGCTAGAGAATTTCTAGCGGGAGTACGTTACAATGAGCAGTTCTTC. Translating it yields CSAREFLAGVRYNEQFF.

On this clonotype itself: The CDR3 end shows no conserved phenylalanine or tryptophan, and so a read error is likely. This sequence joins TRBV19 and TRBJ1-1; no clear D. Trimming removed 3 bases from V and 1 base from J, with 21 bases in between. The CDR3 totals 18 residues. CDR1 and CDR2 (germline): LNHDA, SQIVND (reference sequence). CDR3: CASSMSGAGFWANTEAFL. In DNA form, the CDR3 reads TGTGCCAGTAGTATGTCTGGAGCCGGCTTTTGGGCGAACACTGAAGCTTTCTTA.

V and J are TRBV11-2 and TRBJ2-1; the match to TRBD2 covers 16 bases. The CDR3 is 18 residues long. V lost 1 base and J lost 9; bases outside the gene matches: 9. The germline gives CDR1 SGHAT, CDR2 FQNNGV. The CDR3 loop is CASSLVGGLAGGRGEQFF. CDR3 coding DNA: TGTGCCAGCAGCTTAGTGGGGGGACTAGCGGGAGGGAGGGGTGAGCAGTTCTTC.

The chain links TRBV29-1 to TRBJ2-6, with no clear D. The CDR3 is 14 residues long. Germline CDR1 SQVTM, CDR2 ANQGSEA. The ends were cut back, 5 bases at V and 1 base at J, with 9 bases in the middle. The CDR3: CSVYSGSGANVLTF. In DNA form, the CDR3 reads TGCAGCGTTTACAGTGGGTCTGGGGCCAACGTCCTGACTTTC.

The CDR3 DNA follows: TGTGCCAGCAGTGGACAGGGGTCAGGGGATGAAAAACTGTTTTTT. It specifies CASSGQGSGDEKLFF. This chain connects TRBV2 to TRBJ1-4; 8 nucleotides line up with TRBD1. The CDR3 contains 15 residues. CDR1 is SNHLY, CDR2 FYNNEI, per germline. The ends lost 4 bases at V and 6 bases at J; junction bases unmatched: 7.

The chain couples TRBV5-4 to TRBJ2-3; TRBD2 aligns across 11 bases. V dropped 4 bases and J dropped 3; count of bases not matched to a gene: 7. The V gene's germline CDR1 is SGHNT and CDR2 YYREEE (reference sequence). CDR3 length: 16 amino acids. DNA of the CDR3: TGTGCCAGCAGCCCTCCCATAGCGGGGGGGACAGATACGCAGTATTTT. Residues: CASSPPIAGGTDTQYF.